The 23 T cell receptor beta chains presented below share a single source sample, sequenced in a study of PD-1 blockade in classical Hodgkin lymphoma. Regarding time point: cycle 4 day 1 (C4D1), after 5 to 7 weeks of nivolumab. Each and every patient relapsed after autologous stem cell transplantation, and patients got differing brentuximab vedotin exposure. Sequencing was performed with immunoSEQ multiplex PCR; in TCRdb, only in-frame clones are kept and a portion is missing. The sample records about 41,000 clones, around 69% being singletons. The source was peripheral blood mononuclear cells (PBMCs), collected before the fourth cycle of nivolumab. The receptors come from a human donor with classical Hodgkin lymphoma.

CDR3 protein: CASSPTRTVNYGYTF. CDR3 sequence (DNA): TGTGCCAGCTCACCAACGCGGACAGTGAACTATGGCTACACCTTC. The J gene is TRBJ1-2, the V gene TRBV18; the D gene is possibly TRBD1 (6 bases). In germline, CDR1 is KGHSH, CDR2 LQKENI. The CDR3 loop spans 15 amino acids. V lost 2 bases and J lost 2, with 12 bases in between.

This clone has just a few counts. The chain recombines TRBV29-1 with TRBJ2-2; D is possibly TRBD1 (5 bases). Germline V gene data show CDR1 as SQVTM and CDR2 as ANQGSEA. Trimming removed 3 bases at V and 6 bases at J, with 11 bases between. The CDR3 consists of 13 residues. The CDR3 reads CSVEADKAGELFF. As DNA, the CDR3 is TGCAGCGTTGAGGCGGACAAGGCCGGGGAGCTGTTTTTT.

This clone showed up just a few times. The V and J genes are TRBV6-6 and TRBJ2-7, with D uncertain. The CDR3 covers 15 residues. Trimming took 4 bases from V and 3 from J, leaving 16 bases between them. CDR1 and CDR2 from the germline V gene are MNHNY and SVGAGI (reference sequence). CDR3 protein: CASSSPTLDNYEQYF. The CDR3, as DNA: TGTGCCAGCAGTTCCCCTACCTTAGACAACTACGAGCAGTACTTC.

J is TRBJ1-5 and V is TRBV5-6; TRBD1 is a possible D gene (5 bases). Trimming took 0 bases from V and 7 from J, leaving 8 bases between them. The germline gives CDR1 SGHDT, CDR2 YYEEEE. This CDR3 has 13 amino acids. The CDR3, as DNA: TGTGCCAGCAGCTTGGCACGGGGCCAGCCCCAGCATTTT. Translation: CASSLARGQPQHF.

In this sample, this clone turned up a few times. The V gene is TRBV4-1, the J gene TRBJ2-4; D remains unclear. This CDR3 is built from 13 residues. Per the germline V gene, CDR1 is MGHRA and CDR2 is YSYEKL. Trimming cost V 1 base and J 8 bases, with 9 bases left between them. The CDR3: CASSQGGTYIQYF. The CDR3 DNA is TGCGCCAGCAGCCAAGGGGGTACTTACATTCAGTACTTC.

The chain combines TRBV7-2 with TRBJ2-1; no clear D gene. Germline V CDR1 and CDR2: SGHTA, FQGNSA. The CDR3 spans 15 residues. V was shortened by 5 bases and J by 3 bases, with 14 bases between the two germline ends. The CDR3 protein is CASSVAPSFYNEQFF. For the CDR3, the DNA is TGTGCCAGCAGCGTGGCCCCATCCTTCTACAATGAGCAGTTCTTC.

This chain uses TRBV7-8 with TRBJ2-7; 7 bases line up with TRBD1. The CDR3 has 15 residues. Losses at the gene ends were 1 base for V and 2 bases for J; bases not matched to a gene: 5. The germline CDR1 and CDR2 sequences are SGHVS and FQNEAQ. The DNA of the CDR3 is TGTGCCAGCAGCTTAGAGAGGGGGCTAGCCTACGAGCAGTACTTC. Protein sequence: CASSLERGLAYEQYF. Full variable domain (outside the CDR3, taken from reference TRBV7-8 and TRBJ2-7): GAGVSQSPRYKVAKRGQDVALRCDPISGHVSLFWYQQALGQGPEFLTYFQNEAQLDKSGLPSDRFFAERPEGSVSTLKIQRTQQEDSAVYLCASSLERGLAYEQYFGPGTRLTVT.

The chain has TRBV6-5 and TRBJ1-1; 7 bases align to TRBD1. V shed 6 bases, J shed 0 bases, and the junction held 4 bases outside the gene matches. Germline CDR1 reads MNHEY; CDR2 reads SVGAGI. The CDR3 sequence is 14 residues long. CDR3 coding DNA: TGTGCCAGCAGCCCGGGACAGATGAACACTGAAGCTTTCTTT. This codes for CASSPGQMNTEAFF.

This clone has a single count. CDR3: CASSLGANADTQYF. The CDR3 nucleotides read TGCGCCAGCAGCTTGGGGGCGAACGCAGATACGCAGTATTTT. The V gene is TRBV5-1, the J gene TRBJ2-3, with no clear D. Trimming cost V 0 bases and J 4 bases, with 9 bases left between them. Germline V gives CDR1 SGHRS, CDR2 YFSETQ. This CDR3 comprises 14 residues.

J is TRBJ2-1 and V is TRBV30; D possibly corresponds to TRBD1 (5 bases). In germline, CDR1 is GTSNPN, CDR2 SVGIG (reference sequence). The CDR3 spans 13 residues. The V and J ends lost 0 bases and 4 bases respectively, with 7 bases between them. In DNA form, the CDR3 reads TGTGCCTGGAGTGTAGGGGAATACAATGAGCAGTTCTTC. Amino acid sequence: CAWSVGEYNEQFF.

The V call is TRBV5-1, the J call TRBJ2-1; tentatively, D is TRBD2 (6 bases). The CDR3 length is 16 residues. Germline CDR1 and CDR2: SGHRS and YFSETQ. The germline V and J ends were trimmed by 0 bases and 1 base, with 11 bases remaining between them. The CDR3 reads CASSLEGGVSYNEQFF. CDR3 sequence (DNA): TGCGCCAGCAGCTTGGAAGGCGGGGTATCCTACAATGAGCAGTTCTTC.

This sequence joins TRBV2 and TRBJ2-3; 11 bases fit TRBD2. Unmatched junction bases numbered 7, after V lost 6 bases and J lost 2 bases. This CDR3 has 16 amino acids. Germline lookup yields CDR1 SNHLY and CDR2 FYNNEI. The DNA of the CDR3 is TGTGCCAGCAGGGTACTAGCGGGGGCCCTCACAGATACGCAGTATTTT. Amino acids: CASRVLAGALTDTQYF.

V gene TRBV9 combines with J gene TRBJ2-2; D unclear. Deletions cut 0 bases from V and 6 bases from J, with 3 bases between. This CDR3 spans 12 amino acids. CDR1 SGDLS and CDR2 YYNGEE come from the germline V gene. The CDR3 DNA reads TGTGCCAGCAGCGTAGGGTCCGGGGAGCTGTTTTTT. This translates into CASSVGSGELFF.

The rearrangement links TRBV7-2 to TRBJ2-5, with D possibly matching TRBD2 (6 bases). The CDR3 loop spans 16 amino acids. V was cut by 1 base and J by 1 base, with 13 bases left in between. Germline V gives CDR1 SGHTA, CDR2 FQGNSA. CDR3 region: CASSLGDRGSQETQYF. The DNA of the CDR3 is TGTGCCAGCAGCTTAGGGGATCGGGGGAGCCAAGAGACCCAGTACTTC.

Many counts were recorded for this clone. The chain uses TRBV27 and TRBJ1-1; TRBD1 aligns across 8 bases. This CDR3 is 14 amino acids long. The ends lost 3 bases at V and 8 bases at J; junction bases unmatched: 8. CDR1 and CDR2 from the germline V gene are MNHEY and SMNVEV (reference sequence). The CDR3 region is CASSFSGTGVEAFF. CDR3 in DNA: TGTGCCAGCAGTTTTTCCGGGACAGGTGTAGAAGCTTTCTTT.

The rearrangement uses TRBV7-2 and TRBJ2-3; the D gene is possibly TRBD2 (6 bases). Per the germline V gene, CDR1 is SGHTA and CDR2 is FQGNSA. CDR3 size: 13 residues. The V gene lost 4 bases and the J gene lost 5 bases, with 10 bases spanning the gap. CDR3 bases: TGTGCCAGCAGCTCCCGACTAGTAGATACGCAGTATTTT. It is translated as CASSSRLVDTQYF.

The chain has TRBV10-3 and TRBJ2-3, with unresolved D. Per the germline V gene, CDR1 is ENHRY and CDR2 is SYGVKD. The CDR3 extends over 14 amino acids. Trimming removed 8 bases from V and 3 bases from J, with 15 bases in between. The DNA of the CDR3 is TGTGCCATCTCAAGCCCCTCCCAAACAGATACGCAGTATTTT. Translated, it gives CAISSPSQTDTQYF.

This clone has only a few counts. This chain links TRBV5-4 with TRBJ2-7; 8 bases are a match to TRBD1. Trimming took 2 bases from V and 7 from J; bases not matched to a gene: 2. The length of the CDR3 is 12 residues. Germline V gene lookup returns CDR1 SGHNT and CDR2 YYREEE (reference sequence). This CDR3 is CASSFDRGEQYF. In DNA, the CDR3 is TGTGCCAGCAGCTTTGACAGGGGAGAGCAGTACTTC.

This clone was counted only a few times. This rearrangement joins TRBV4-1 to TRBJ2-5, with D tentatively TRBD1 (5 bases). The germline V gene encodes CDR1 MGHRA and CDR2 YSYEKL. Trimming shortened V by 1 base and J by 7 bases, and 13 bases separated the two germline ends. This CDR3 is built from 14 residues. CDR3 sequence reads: CASSQGQFLGTQYF. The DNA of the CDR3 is TGCGCCAGCAGCCAAGGACAGTTCTTGGGGACCCAGTACTTC.

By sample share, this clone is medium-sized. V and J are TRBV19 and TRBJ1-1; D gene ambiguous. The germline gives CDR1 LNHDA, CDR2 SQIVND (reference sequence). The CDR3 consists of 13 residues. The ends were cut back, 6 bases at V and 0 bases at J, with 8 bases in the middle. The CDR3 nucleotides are TGTGCCAGTAGGATCTCACTGAACACTGAAGCTTTCTTT. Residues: CASRISLNTEAFF.

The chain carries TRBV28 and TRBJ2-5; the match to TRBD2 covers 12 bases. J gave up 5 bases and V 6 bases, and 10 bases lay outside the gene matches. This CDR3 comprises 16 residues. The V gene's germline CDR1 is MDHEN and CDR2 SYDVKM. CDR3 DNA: TGTGCCAGCAGCCCTCTAGCGGGGGGGCCGCGGGAGACCCAGTACTTC. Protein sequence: CASSPLAGGPRETQYF.

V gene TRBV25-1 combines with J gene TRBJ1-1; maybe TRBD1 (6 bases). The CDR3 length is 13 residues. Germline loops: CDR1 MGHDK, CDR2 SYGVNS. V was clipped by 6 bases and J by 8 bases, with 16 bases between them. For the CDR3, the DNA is TGTGCCAGCAGCGGCGGACAGTCCGGAGAAGCTTTCTTT. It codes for CASSGGQSGEAFF.

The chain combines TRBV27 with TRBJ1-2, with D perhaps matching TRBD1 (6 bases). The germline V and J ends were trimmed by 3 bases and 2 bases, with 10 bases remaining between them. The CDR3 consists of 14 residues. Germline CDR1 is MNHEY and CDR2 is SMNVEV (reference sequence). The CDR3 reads CASSFAGENYGYTF. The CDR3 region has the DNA TGTGCCAGCAGTTTTGCAGGGGAGAACTATGGCTACACCTTC.